The sequence of this TCR beta chain was determined in a study of cytomegalovirus exposure and HLA in healthy donors. Study results and caveats: About 87% or about 30% of the time was how often most TCR beta V segments were productive, according to an earlier analysis.

Germline CDR1 GTSNPN, CDR2 SVGIG (reference sequence). V shed 4 bases and J shed 0 bases, with 5 bases lying between them. The CDR3 consists of 12 residues. PCR employed 60 Vbeta and 13 Jbeta primers. Some clones are missing from TCRdb's copy, which holds only in-frame ones; the method was immunoSEQ multiplex PCR. Among about 150,000 clones, over 75% were seen once, and the ten largest hold approximately 2.1%. For this clone: Antigen: not known.

Source material: PBMCs. This sequence originates from a male donor in good health and CMV-seronegative. The V gene is TRBV30, the J gene TRBJ2-3; D is uncertain. In nucleotides, the CDR3 is TGTGCCTGGACGGAGAGCACAGATACGCAGTATTTT. Residues: CAWTESTDTQYF.